Following are 21 T cell receptor beta chains from one sample sequenced in a study of response to subunit inactivated influenza vaccine. TCRdb processed the RT-PCR reads anew with MiXCR; each CDR3 protein has one entry. Here the sample spans about 190,000 distinct CDR3 sequences, approximately 15% being singletons. The sample was CD8+ T cells sorted from PBMCs, taken 5 days after vaccination. The receptor set was obtained from a man in his forties or fifties who received an inactivated influenza vaccine.

CDR3 nucleotides: TGTGCCAGCAGCTTGGATCTACTAGCGGGAGGAAACTACGAGCAGTACTTC. Protein product: CASSLDLLAGGNYEQYF. This chain joins TRBV11-3 and TRBJ2-7; TRBD2 matches at 12 bases. The CDR3 length is 17 residues. Trimming removed 3 bases from V and 3 bases from J; junction bases left unmatched: 9. Per germline, CDR1 SGHNT and CDR2 YENEEA.

This clonotype was counted between two and nine times. The chain combines TRBV13 with TRBJ2-7, with 8 bases identical to TRBD1. The V and J ends lost 0 bases and 4 bases, in that order; junction bases with no gene match: 5. The V gene's germline CDR1 is PRHDT and CDR2 FYEKMQ (reference sequence). The CDR3 has 15 residues. The chain's CDR3 is CASSLGGQGKYEQYF. The CDR3 region has the DNA TGTGCCAGCAGCTTAGGAGGACAGGGTAAATACGAGCAGTACTTC.

This chain connects TRBV12-3 or TRBV12-4 to TRBJ2-3, with 9 positions matching TRBD1. The CDR3 has 17 residues. With 5 bases clipped from V and 1 base from J, the junction kept 10 bases outside the gene matches. This CDR3 reads CASSPSRDRVGTDTQYF. The CDR3 DNA reads as TGTGCCAGCAGTCCGTCCCGGGACAGGGTGGGCACAGATACGCAGTATTTT.

J is TRBJ1-4 and V is TRBV6-4; 9 bases fit TRBD1. This CDR3 has 17 amino acids. Trimming at V came to 3 bases and at J to 8 bases, leaving 13 bases not matched to a gene. CDR1 and CDR2 from the germline V gene are MRHNA and SNTAGT. In DNA, the CDR3 is TGTGCCAGCAGTGAGCTGGGACAGGGAATGAGAAAGGAAAAACTGTTTTTT. Translating it yields CASSELGQGMRKEKLFF.

This clonotype showed up many times. This chain joins TRBV6-2 or TRBV6-3 and TRBJ2-1; D is possibly TRBD1 or TRBD2 (5 bases each). The ends were cut back, 2 bases at V and 6 bases at J, with 8 bases in the middle. Germline values: CDR1 MNHEY, CDR2 SVGEGT. The CDR3 is 13 residues long. The CDR3 sequence is CASSYGTINEQFF. The CDR3 DNA follows: TGTGCCAGCAGTTACGGGACGATCAATGAGCAGTTCTTC.

This clonotype appeared a few times. This chain links TRBV2 with TRBJ2-7, with TRBD1 as a possible D gene (6 bases). Trimming cost V 3 bases and J 5 bases, with 14 bases left between them. The CDR3 is 14 amino acids. CDR1 is SNHLY, CDR2 FYNNEI, per germline. Written as DNA, the CDR3 is TGTGCCAGCAGTGACGGGACAAGTTGGAACGAGCAGTACTTC. Its translation: CASSDGTSWNEQYF.

This clonotype has at least ten counts. The DNA of the CDR3 is TGTGCCATCAGTTTAGCGGGGGGCCCTGGGGAGCAGTACTTC. Translated: CAISLAGGPGEQYF. The V and J genes are TRBV10-3 and TRBJ2-7; 10 positions match TRBD2. Trimming took 5 bases from V and 7 from J; bases not matched to a gene: 8. Germline CDR1 reads ENHRY; CDR2 reads SYGVKD. CDR3 size: 14 residues.

Turning to this clonotype: One junction end does not reproduce the germline sequence, and a read error may be involved. The J gene is TRBJ2-5, the V gene TRBV27; D is possibly TRBD2 (6 bases). The CDR3 loop spans 15 amino acids. Germline loops: CDR1 MNHEY, CDR2 SMNVEV (reference sequence). CDR3 amino acids: CATSRLGGAPGTQYF. CDR3 coding DNA: TGTGCCACCAGTCGACTTGGAGGGGCTCCCGGGACCCAGTACTTC.

This clonotype showed up just a few times. The V call is TRBV5-1, the J call TRBJ2-2; 9 bases agree with TRBD1. The J segment lost 2 bases and the V segment lost 3 bases, leaving 8 bases of the junction unmatched. CDR3 size: 17 residues. Germline values: CDR1 SGHRS, CDR2 YFSETQ. The chain's CDR3 is CASSSYGTGSNTGELFF. CDR3 nucleotide sequence: TGCGCCAGCAGCTCTTATGGGACAGGGAGTAACACCGGGGAGCTGTTTTTT.

This clonotype occurred many times. The chain recombines TRBV7-4 with TRBJ2-4, with D unclear. V dropped 5 bases and J dropped 0 bases, with 11 bases sitting between them. This CDR3 comprises 15 residues. Per germline, CDR1 SGHVT and CDR2 SQSDAQ. The CDR3 bases are TGTGCCAGCAGCCGCGCTCTAATAGCCAAAAACATTCAGTACTTC. Amino acids: CASSRALIAKNIQYF.

This clonotype was detected only a few times. The chain links TRBV11-2 to TRBJ1-2, with D possibly TRBD1 on 5 matching bases. Trimming took 3 bases from V and 4 from J, leaving 18 bases between them. Germline V gene data show CDR1 as SGHAT and CDR2 as FQNNGV. The CDR3 has 16 residues. The DNA for the CDR3 is TGTGCCAGCAGCTTTTCGACAGCGCCGCTCCCCTATGGCTACACCTTC. It encodes CASSFSTAPLPYGYTF.

The rearrangement joins TRBV12-3 or TRBV12-4 to TRBJ2-7; tentatively, D is TRBD1 or TRBD2 (5 bases each). The V end was cut by 7 bases, the J end by 6 bases, with 13 bases between. The CDR3 extends over 12 amino acids. CDR3 DNA: TGTGCCAGCACGGCAGGGACGAGCGAGCAGTACTTC. It specifies CASTAGTSEQYF.

The DNA for the CDR3 is TGTGCCTGGAGTGAAGGGGACAGGGCCGAGCAGTTCTTC. Its protein is CAWSEGDRAEQFF. The chain couples TRBV30 to TRBJ2-1; 9 positions agree with TRBD1. The CDR3 spans 13 residues. The germline V gene has CDR1 GTSNPN and CDR2 SVGIG (reference sequence). J gave up 10 bases and V 1 base, and 5 bases lay outside the gene matches.

This clonotype has just one count. CDR3: CASSVPGNQETQYF. In nucleotides, the CDR3 is TGTGCCAGCAGCGTACCCGGAAACCAAGAGACCCAGTACTTC. The chain has TRBV9 and TRBJ2-5; D ambiguous. The germline V gene encodes CDR1 SGDLS and CDR2 YYNGEE. This CDR3 is built from 14 residues. Trimming stripped 1 base from V and 0 bases from J, with 7 bases between.

This clonotype was counted only a few times. CDR3 residues: CASSSHQGEWDTEAFF. The CDR3 DNA follows: TGTGCCAGCAGCTCGCACCAGGGCGAGTGGGACACTGAAGCTTTCTTT. The V gene is TRBV7-2, the J gene TRBJ1-1; D may be TRBD1 (5 bases). The CDR3 sequence is 16 residues long. Germline CDR1 reads SGHTA; CDR2 reads FQGNSA. Trimming removed 4 bases at V and 3 bases at J, with 18 bases between.

The rearrangement joins TRBV9 to TRBJ2-1; D is perhaps TRBD1 or TRBD2 (5 bases each). V dropped 3 bases and J dropped 12 bases, with 19 bases sitting between them. Per the germline V gene, CDR1 is SGDLS and CDR2 is YYNGEE. The length of the CDR3 is 14 residues. CDR3 amino acids: CASSGGWGSFGQFF. For the CDR3, the DNA is TGTGCCAGCAGCGGAGGGTGGGGGAGCTTTGGGCAGTTCTTC.

This clonotype showed up just a few times. The chain recombines TRBV6-2 or TRBV6-3 with TRBJ1-5; no firm D call. Trimming removed 2 bases at V and 1 base at J, with 9 bases between. CDR1 and CDR2 from the germline V gene are MNHEY and SVGEGT. The CDR3 is 15 amino acids. CDR3 loop: CASSYAGSSNQPQHF. The CDR3 DNA reads TGTGCCAGCAGTTACGCTGGGTCGAGCAATCAGCCCCAGCATTTT.

The chain recombines TRBV6-2 or TRBV6-3 with TRBJ2-7; 13 bases are a match to TRBD2. The CDR3 consists of 16 residues. CDR1 and CDR2 (germline): MNHEY, SVGEGT. Trimming cost V 5 bases and J 5 bases; bases outside gene matches: 9. The CDR3 loop is CASSGLLAGGPHEQYF. As DNA, the CDR3 is TGTGCCAGCAGTGGGCTACTAGCGGGAGGGCCCCACGAGCAGTACTTC.

The J gene is TRBJ2-1, the V gene TRBV12-3 or TRBV12-4, with 9 bases that match TRBD1. This CDR3 is 15 amino acids long. V lost 6 bases, J lost 2 bases, and 5 bases stayed unmatched. CDR3 coding DNA: TGTGCCAGCAGCGCGACAGGGGGTGCCTACAATGAGCAGTTCTTC. This translates into CASSATGGAYNEQFF.

The J gene is TRBJ2-3, the V gene TRBV4-2, with D possibly matching TRBD1 (5 bases). CDR3 length: 15 residues. Trimming shortened V by 0 bases and J by 5 bases, and 12 bases separated the two germline ends. CDR1 is LGHNA and CDR2 is YNFKEQ in the germline V gene. The DNA for the CDR3 is TGTGCCAGCAGCCAAGAAGGGCAGGGAAAAGATACGCAGTATTTT. As protein: CASSQEGQGKDTQYF.

In this sample, this clonotype turned up a few times. The chain is built from TRBV12-3 or TRBV12-4 and TRBJ1-3; D remains ambiguous. The V end was cut by 7 bases, the J end by 4 bases, with 11 bases between. This CDR3 has 13 amino acids. The CDR3 bases are TGTGCCAGCACCTCGAGGCCCGGAAACACCATATATTTT. It codes for CASTSRPGNTIYF.